This T cell receptor beta chain was retrieved from a study of memory CD4+ T cells and cytomegalovirus serostatus. Study-wide background: Healthy Belgian adult donors included nine or ten CMV-positive and more than 20 CMV-negative people.

The CDR3 consists of 15 residues. The ends lost 4 bases at V and 7 bases at J; junction bases unmatched: 9. CDR1 and CDR2 from the germline V gene are SGDLS and YYNGEE. Notes on the study in general: Each of 67 CMV-associated TCRbeta sequences occurred in one to five individuals.

As for this clone: What it recognizes is unknown.

Single viable CD3+CD4+CD8-CD45RO+ cells were sorted as the memory CD4+ T cells. CD4+ T cells were isolated by positive magnetic selection. Original handling: After removing out-of-frame reads, 2.3 million or so distinct TCRbeta sequences remained. Here immunoSEQ multiplex PCR was the method, and the copy in TCRdb shows in-frame clones only, minus some. From that table come the V and J calls and clone size; the DNA was used to work out D and trimming. This sample has some 47,000 clones, with around four fifths found just once. The TCR originated in an adult in good health and CMV-seronegative. The chain uses TRBV9 and TRBJ1-4, with TRBD1 identical over 8 bases. Input material: memory CD4+ T cells from blood. Here the CDR3 DNA reads TGTGCCAGCAGCCCTTACCAGGACAGGGCTGAAAAACTGTTTTTT. This codes for CASSPYQDRAEKLFF.